One and the same sample provided the 3 T cell receptor beta chains below, sequenced in a study of regulatory T cells in long-lasting Graves disease. Construction of the TCR beta libraries employed iRepertoire HTBI primers in conjunction with Arm-PCR of CDR3 regions. A single record per CDR3 protein comes from TCRdb applying MiXCR to the multiplex PCR reads. The table records 450,000 to 650,000 distinct CDR3 sequences, around 15% of them present only once. Indicated time point: newly diagnosed GD, antithyroid drugs for less than 3 months. There was RNA extracted from PBMCs, and the TCR library was made from it. The sample was also linked to a second study, of T cells in Graves' hyperthyroidism and ophthalmopathy.

The specimen was peripheral blood mononuclear cells (PBMCs), collected at new diagnosis, from a patient treated with antithyroid drugs. Receptor source: a woman aged 40 to 65 with Graves disease.

The V gene is TRBV11-2, the J gene TRBJ1-4, with a possible D match to TRBD1 (5 bases). The CDR3 runs 15 residues. In germline, CDR1 is SGHAT, CDR2 FQNNGV. V was cut by 5 bases and J by 3 bases, with 13 bases left in between. CDR3 residues: CASSRGGVSNEKLFF. The CDR3, as DNA: TGTGCCAGCAGCCGAGGAGGGGTTTCTAATGAAAAACTGTTTTTT.

DNA of the CDR3: TGCAGTGCTCTAACAGGGAGGGCTTTCTTT. Translating it yields CSALTGRAFF. The chain couples TRBV20-1 to TRBJ1-1; D may be TRBD1 (6 bases). The germline CDR1 and CDR2 sequences are DFQATT and SNEGSKA (reference sequence). Deletions cut 5 bases from V and 11 bases from J, with 12 bases between. The CDR3 covers 10 residues.

Many counts were recorded for this clonotype. The chain recombines TRBV5-5 with TRBJ2-1, with 9 positions matching TRBD2. Per germline, CDR1 SGHKS and CDR2 YYEKEE (reference sequence). The CDR3 runs 17 residues. The V segment lost 0 bases and the J segment 1 base; nucleotides outside the gene matches: 5. The CDR3 DNA reads TGTGCCAGCAGCTTGGTTGCGGGGGGGTTTTCCTACAATGAGCAGTTCTTC. This sequence encodes CASSLVAGGFSYNEQFF.